The source of this T cell receptor (beta chain) is a study of immune evolution from preneoplasia to lung adenocarcinoma. Overall study findings and caveats: Top clone share appeared to fall from AAH through AIS, MIA, adenocarcinoma.

Trimming left V 4 bases short and J 3 bases short, with 10 bases between. This CDR3 region has 14 residues. Germline V lookup: CDR1 SGHAT, CDR2 FQNNGV. Between about 2014 and 2018, patients underwent resection in Japan or China. Of note for this clone: The antigen remains undetermined.

The repertoire was sequenced with immunoSEQ multiplex PCR; TCRdb's copy has only in-frame clones and lacks some. The sample holds roughly 6,100 clones, more than 65% seen once. This TCR came from a person aged 50-75 years with lung adenocarcinoma. Sequencing used FFPE minimally invasive lung adenocarcinoma tissue. V and J are TRBV11-2 and TRBJ2-1; D possibly corresponds to TRBD1 (6 bases). The DNA of the CDR3 is TGTGCCAGCAGCTCGGGGACATTCTACAATGAGCAGTTCTTC. Translating gives CASSSGTFYNEQFF.